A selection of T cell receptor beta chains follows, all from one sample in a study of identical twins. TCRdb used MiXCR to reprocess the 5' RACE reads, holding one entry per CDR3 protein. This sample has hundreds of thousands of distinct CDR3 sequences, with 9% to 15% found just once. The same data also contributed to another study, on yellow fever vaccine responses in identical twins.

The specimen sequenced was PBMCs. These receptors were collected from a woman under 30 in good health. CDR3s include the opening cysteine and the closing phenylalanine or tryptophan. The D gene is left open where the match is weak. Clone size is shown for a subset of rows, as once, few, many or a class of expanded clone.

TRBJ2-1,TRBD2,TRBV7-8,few,TGTGCCAGCAGCTTAGTGAGGCTAGCGGGGGGCTCTGAGCAGTTCTTC,CASSLVRLAGGSEQFF
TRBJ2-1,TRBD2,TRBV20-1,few,TGCAGTGCTAGGGCAGGGACTAGCGGGGGGGCAAGATACAATGAGCAGTTCTTC,CSARAGTSGGARYNEQFF
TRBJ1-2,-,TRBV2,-,TGTGCCAGCAGAACGAATTCTAACTATGGCTACACCTTC,CASRTNSNYGYTF
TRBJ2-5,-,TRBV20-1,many,TGCAGTGCTATAATCGGGGAGACCCAGTACTTC,CSAIIGETQYF
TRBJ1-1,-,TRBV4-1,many,TGCGCCAGCTCTTATAGGGCAGATAACACTGAAGCTTTCTTT,CASSYRADNTEAFF
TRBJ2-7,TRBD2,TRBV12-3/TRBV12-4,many,TGTGCCAGCAGTTTATCTGCGGGAGGCCCCGGTTCCGAGCAGTACTTC,CASSLSAGGPGSEQYF
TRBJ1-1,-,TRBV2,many,TGTGCCAGCAGTGACAGGGGAGCGAACACTGAAGCTTTCTTT,CASSDRGANTEAFF
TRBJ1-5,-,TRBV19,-,TGTGCCGTGACAGGTTCAGACAATCAGCCCCAGCATTTT,CAVTGSDNQPQHF
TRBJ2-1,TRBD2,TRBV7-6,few,TGTGCCAGCAGCTCCTTAGCGGGAGGAGAGAGTGAGCAGTTCTTC,CASSSLAGGESEQFF
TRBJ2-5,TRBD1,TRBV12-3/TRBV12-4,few,TGTGCCAGCAGTTTGGGACAGGGGGGATTGCAAGAGACCCAGTACTTC,CASSLGQGGLQETQYF
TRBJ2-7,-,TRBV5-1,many,TGCGCCAGCAGAAGGGGTGACACCTACGAGCAGTACTTC,CASRRGDTYEQYF
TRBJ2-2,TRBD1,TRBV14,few,TGTGCCAGCAGCCAAGAACGGGACAGGGCCGAATCCGGGGAGCTGTTTTTT,CASSQERDRAESGELFF
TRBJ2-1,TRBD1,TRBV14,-,TGTGCCAGCAGCCAGGCGGACAGGGTGGATGAGCAGTTCTTC,CASSQADRVDEQFF
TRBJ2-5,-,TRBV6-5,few,TGTGCCAGCAGTTACCGATGGACTACACAAGAGACCCAGTACTTC,CASSYRWTTQETQYF
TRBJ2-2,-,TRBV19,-,TGTGCCAGTAGTATTGGGGGTCTGGGCACCGGGGAGCTGTTTTTT,CASSIGGLGTGELFF
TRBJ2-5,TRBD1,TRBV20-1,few,TGCAGTGTCGACAGGGGTGTGAAGACCCAGTACTTC,CSVDRGVKTQYF
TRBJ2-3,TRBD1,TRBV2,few,TGTGCCACCATGGGACAGCAGGGTCCGCAGTATTTT,CATMGQQGPQYF
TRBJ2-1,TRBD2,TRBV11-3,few,TGTGCCAGCAGCTTAGAGGGAGGGCCGGTTCAGTTCTTC,CASSLEGGPVQFF
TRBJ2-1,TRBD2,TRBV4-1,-,TGCGCCAGCAGCCAAGCCTTGACTAGCGGGAACAATGAGCAGTTCTTC,CASSQALTSGNNEQFF
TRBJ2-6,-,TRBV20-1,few,TGCAGTGCTAGAGATCTGGGAATTATCCCCTCTGGGGCCAACGTCCTGACTTTC,CSARDLGIIPSGANVLTF
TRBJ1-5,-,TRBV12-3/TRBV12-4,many,TGTGCCAGCAGTCCCTCGGGAGAGAGGAATCAGCCCCAGCATTTT,CASSPSGERNQPQHF
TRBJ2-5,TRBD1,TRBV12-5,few,TGTGCTAGTGGTTTGGGGGACAGGAGGGGAGAGACCCAGTACTTC,CASGLGDRRGETQYF
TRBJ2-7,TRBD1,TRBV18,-,TGTGCCAGCTCACCCTTTGGACAGGGGACTTCCTACGAGCAGTACTTC,CASSPFGQGTSYEQYF
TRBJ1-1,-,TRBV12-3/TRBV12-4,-,TGTGCCAGCAGTTTAGCGCGGGTTACTGAAGCTTTCTTT,CASSLARVTEAFF
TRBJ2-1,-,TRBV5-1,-,TGCGCCAGCAGCCAACCCGGCAACAATGAGCAGTTCTTC,CASSQPGNNEQFF
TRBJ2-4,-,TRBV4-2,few,TGTGCCAGCAGCCAAGTGGGCCAGATAGCCAAAAACATTCAGTACTTC,CASSQVGQIAKNIQYF
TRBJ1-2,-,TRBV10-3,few,TGTGCCATCAGTTCGTCGAGGGCTGAGTTTGGCTACACCTTC,CAISSSRAEFGYTF
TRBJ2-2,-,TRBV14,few,TGTGCCAGCAGCCAAACCATGGGAACAGGGTTTATCGCCGGGGAGCTGTTTTTT,CASSQTMGTGFIAGELFF